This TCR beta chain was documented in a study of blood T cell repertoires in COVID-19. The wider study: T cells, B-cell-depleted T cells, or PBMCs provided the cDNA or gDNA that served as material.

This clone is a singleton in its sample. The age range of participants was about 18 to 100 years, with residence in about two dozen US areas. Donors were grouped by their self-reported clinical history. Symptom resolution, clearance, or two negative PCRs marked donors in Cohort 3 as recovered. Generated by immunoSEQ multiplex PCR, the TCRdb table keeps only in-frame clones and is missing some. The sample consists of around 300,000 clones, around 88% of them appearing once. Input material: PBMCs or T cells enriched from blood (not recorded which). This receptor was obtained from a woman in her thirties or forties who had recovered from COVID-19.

CDR3 residues: CASSLEVGGGRDTQYF. In nucleotides, the CDR3 is TGTGCCAGCAGCTTAGAGGTGGGTGGAGGCAGAGATACGCAGTATTTT. The rearrangement uses TRBV7-2 and TRBJ2-3; the D gene is possibly TRBD2 (5 bases). The CDR3 loop spans 16 amino acids. V lost 1 base to trimming and J lost 5 bases, with 16 bases between them. Germline V lookup: CDR1 SGHTA, CDR2 FQGNSA.